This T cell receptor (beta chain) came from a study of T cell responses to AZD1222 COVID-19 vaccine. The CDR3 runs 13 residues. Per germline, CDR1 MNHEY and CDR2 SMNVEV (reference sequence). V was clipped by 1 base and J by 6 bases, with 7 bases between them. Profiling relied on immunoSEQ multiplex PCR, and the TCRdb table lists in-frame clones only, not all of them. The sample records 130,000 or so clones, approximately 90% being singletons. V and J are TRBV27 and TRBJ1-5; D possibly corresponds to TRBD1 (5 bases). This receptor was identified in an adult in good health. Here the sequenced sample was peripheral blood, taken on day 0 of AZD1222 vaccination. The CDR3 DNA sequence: TGTGCCAGCAGTTTATGGAGGGGTCAGCCCCAGCATTTT. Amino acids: CASSLWRGQPQHF.